One and the same sample provided the 16 T cell receptor beta chains below, sequenced in a study of CD8 T cells in ankylosing spondylitis. Notes on the study in general: Blood of patients with ankylosing spondylitis appeared to be characterized by a TCR beta motif of eight highly homologous variants.

No cognate antigen is known for these TCRs. Each CDR3 protein gets one entry after TCRdb re-called the 5' RACE reads with MiXCR. The sample shows approximately 220,000 distinct CDR3 sequences, about a sixth of them seen only once. Sequencing was done on a sample of blood, either unsorted or a sorted T cell fraction (not recorded which). The source of these receptors is a male donor with ankylosing spondylitis.

The chain carries TRBV28 and TRBJ2-7; weak D call: TRBD2 (5 bases). This CDR3 is built from 12 residues. Germline CDR1 is MDHEN and CDR2 is SYDVKM. V lost 5 bases, J lost 3 bases, and 8 bases lay in between. The CDR3 sequence: CASSPEGYEQYF. CDR3 nucleotide sequence: TGTGCCAGCAGTCCTGAGGGCTACGAGCAGTACTTC.

This clonotype was seen more than once but under ten times. The chain has TRBV20-1 and TRBJ2-1, with TRBD2 as a possible D gene (6 bases). The CDR3 spans 16 residues. V gave up 0 bases and J gave up 3 bases, with 15 bases separating them. Per germline, CDR1 DFQATT and CDR2 SNEGSKA (reference sequence). The CDR3 DNA follows: TGCAGTGCTAGAGATGAGTGGCGGGGAGACTACAATGAGCAGTTCTTC. It is translated as CSARDEWRGDYNEQFF.

This chain joins TRBV7-8 and TRBJ2-7, with 7 bases that match TRBD1. J gave up 4 bases and V 2 bases, and 11 bases lay outside the gene matches. From germline, CDR1 is SGHVS and CDR2 FQNEAQ. There are 16 residues in the CDR3. CDR3: CASSLFGTEGRYEQYF. The CDR3 bases are TGTGCCAGCAGCTTATTCGGGACAGAGGGGCGGTACGAGCAGTACTTC.

This clonotype turned up a few times. The chain couples TRBV12-3 or TRBV12-4 to TRBJ2-2; no clear D. The CDR3 is 16 amino acids. The V gene lost 4 bases and the J gene lost 3 bases, with 15 bases spanning the gap. The CDR3 DNA reads as TGTGCCAGCAGTTCCATATGGGTTAGTTACACCGGGGAGCTGTTTTTT. It is translated as CASSSIWVSYTGELFF.

The V gene is TRBV25-1, the J gene TRBJ1-4; no reliable D call. The CDR3 contains 17 residues. Trimming cost V 1 base and J 8 bases, with 20 bases left between them. From germline, CDR1 is MGHDK and CDR2 SYGVNS. The CDR3: CASSEWSPGGSGEKLFF. The CDR3 nucleotides read TGTGCCAGCAGTGAATGGTCGCCTGGCGGCTCTGGAGAAAAACTGTTTTTT.

This chain links TRBV3-1 with TRBJ2-1, with D perhaps TRBD2 (6 bases). The germline V gene has CDR1 LGHDT and CDR2 YNNKEL (reference sequence). The CDR3 runs to 15 residues. Between the trimmed V and J ends, which lost 4 bases and 4 bases, there was a span of 14 bases. The CDR3 coding sequence is TGTGCCAGCAGCCTCGCTAGCGAAATTTACAATGAGCAGTTCTTC. It yields the protein CASSLASEIYNEQFF.

This clonotype showed up just a few times. J is TRBJ2-7 and V is TRBV7-8, with unresolved D. V was shortened by 3 bases and J by 0 bases, with 15 bases between the two germline ends. This CDR3 spans 16 amino acids. Germline V gene lookup returns CDR1 SGHVS and CDR2 FQNEAQ. The CDR3 is CASSFFGPEPSYEQYF. For the CDR3, the DNA is TGTGCCAGCAGCTTCTTTGGGCCAGAGCCCTCCTACGAGCAGTACTTC.

As DNA, the CDR3 is TGTGCCAGCAGCTGGGACACTAGTATACACAATGAGCAGTTCTTC. Protein sequence: CASSWDTSIHNEQFF. The rearrangement links TRBV9 to TRBJ2-1, with a weak D call TRBD1 (6 bases). V was clipped by 4 bases and J by 5 bases, with 16 bases between them. Germline assignment: CDR1 SGDLS and CDR2 YYNGEE. The CDR3 is 15 residues long.

The rearrangement uses TRBV12-3 or TRBV12-4 and TRBJ1-2; 10 bases map to TRBD1. The CDR3 contains 12 residues. V lost 10 bases, J lost 7 bases, and 6 bases stayed unmatched. The CDR3 sequence is CATRGTGVGYTF. CDR3 nucleotides: TGTGCCACCAGGGGGACAGGGGTTGGCTACACCTTC.

This chain joins TRBV4-2 and TRBJ1-5; possible D gene TRBD1, 5 bases. The V end lost 0 bases, the J end lost 7 bases, and 13 bases lay between the germline ends. The CDR3 consists of 15 residues. Germline values: CDR1 LGHNA, CDR2 YNFKEQ. CDR3 protein: CASSQDAGQGQPQHF. As DNA, the CDR3 is TGTGCCAGCAGCCAAGACGCAGGGCAAGGCCAGCCCCAGCATTTT.

At least ten counts were recorded for this clonotype. The gene calls are TRBV29-1 and TRBJ2-3; the D is unclear. The germline gives CDR1 SQVTM, CDR2 ANQGSEA. Trimming stripped 1 base from V and 5 bases from J, with 19 bases between. This CDR3 comprises 16 residues. CDR3 sequence (DNA): TGCAGCGTTGAAGGTGTCGAGGACGCTAGGGTAGATACGCAGTATTTT. Its protein is CSVEGVEDARVDTQYF.

The chain is built from TRBV7-9 and TRBJ1-1; possibly TRBD1 for D (5 bases). The CDR3 is made up of 14 amino acids. V lost 7 bases, J lost 3 bases, and 15 bases lay in between. Looked up from germline, CDR1 is SEHNR and CDR2 is FQNEAQ (reference sequence). CDR3 region: CASKTPGGDTEAFF. The CDR3 DNA reads as TGTGCCAGCAAAACCCCGGGGGGGGACACTGAAGCTTTCTTT.

This clonotype was seen a few times. The V and J genes are TRBV2 and TRBJ2-1; TRBD2 might be the D (5 bases). The length of the CDR3 is 16 residues. Trimming pared 0 bases from V and 2 bases from J, leaving 11 bases between. Germline lookup yields CDR1 SNHLY and CDR2 FYNNEI. DNA for the CDR3: TGTGCCAGCAGTGAAGCGGACTCCCACCCCTACAATGAGCAGTTCTTC. This encodes CASSEADSHPYNEQFF.

The V call is TRBV27, the J call TRBJ2-1; 13 positions agree with TRBD2. V shed 5 bases, J shed 1 base, and the junction held 8 bases outside the gene matches. Looked up from germline, CDR1 is MNHEY and CDR2 is SMNVEV (reference sequence). The CDR3 is made up of 18 amino acids. The CDR3 DNA reads TGTGCCAGCAGTCCCTCTGGACTAGCGGGAGAATCCTACAATGAGCAGTTCTTC. It translates to CASSPSGLAGESYNEQFF.

This clonotype appeared a few times. The rearrangement joins TRBV12-3 or TRBV12-4 to TRBJ2-7, with no clear D. The CDR3 is made up of 13 amino acids. The V and J ends lost 5 bases and 11 bases respectively, with 19 bases between them. In DNA form, the CDR3 reads TGTGCCAGCAGTCCCTTGGGCCGAGGTGGGGAGTACTTC. This encodes CASSPLGRGGEYF.

The chain is built from TRBV11-2 and TRBJ1-2; TRBD1 might be the D (6 bases). The CDR3 totals 16 residues. The germline V gene has CDR1 SGHAT and CDR2 FQNNGV. V lost 5 bases and J lost 8, with 24 bases in between. The CDR3 protein is CASSPRRDTAIEGYTF. The CDR3 nucleotides are TGTGCCAGCAGCCCGCGCCGGGACACAGCCATAGAAGGCTACACCTTC.